This TCR beta chain was identified in a study of T cell changes during pregnancy in multiple sclerosis. Some clones are missing from TCRdb's copy, which holds only in-frame ones; the method was immunoSEQ multiplex PCR. The sample carries fewer than 40,000 clones, roughly 90% recorded once. CDR1 and CDR2 (germline): LNHDA, SQIVND (reference sequence). The CDR3 runs 14 residues. V gave up 5 bases and J gave up 6 bases; unmatched junction bases: 8. This clonotype was sampled from a female donor in good health, enrolled as a control in a pregnancy study. The chain links TRBV19 to TRBJ2-7, with 9 nucleotides matching TRBD1. The sequences come from CD4+ T cells from peripheral blood mononuclear cells, collected in the second trimester of pregnancy. CDR3 region: CASSVTGGLGEQYF. As DNA, the CDR3 is TGTGCCAGTAGTGTAACAGGGGGCTTGGGCGAGCAGTACTTC.